This TCR beta chain originates from a study of graft-versus-host responses after intestinal transplantation. With 3 bases removed from V and 3 bases from J, the gap between germline ends came to 9 bases. This CDR3 comprises 14 residues. The germline V gene has CDR1 ENHRY and CDR2 SYGVKD. As to this clone: The target antigen is unknown.

Overall study results and limits: Those patients showing graft-donor T cell macrochimerism displayed high graft-versus-host to host-versus-graft clonal ratios in allografts. Among recipient marrow samples, GvH clones were found; some appeared first in ileum or blood.

Some clones are missing from TCRdb's copy, which holds only in-frame ones; the method was immunoSEQ multiplex PCR. The data contain 90,000 to 95,000 clones, roughly 93% of them singletons. This sequence joins TRBV10-3 and TRBJ2-1; D is perhaps TRBD2 (6 bases). This specimen consisted of unstimulated CD8+ T cells sorted from spleen or lymph node cells, obtained before intestinal transplant. The clonotype comes from a human donor who received an intestinal transplant. The CDR3 sequence: CAISDGSNYNEQFF. The CDR3 DNA sequence: TGTGCCATCAGTGACGGGAGTAACTACAATGAGCAGTTCTTC.